The entry below describes one T cell receptor beta chain. Its antigen is unknown. Germline values: CDR1 LGHDT, CDR2 YNNKEL (reference sequence). This CDR3 has 14 residues. Unmatched junction bases numbered 3, after V lost 3 bases and J lost 7 bases. The sample is drawn from a study of T cell responses to AZD1222 COVID-19 vaccine. Overall study findings and caveats: When two AZD1222 doses had been given, Spike-specific TCR breadth and depth rose.

Assay: immunoSEQ multiplex PCR; the TCRdb copy retains only in-frame clones and omits some. The table includes 95,000 to 130,000 clones, about 90% detected once. This TCR was recovered from an adult in good health. V is TRBV3-1 (or the pseudogene TRBV3-2) and J is TRBJ2-1; 10 positions agree with TRBD2. Sequencing used peripheral blood, obtained on day 0 of AZD1222 vaccination. CDR3 DNA: TGTGCCAGCAGCCATGGAGCGGGAGGGAATGAGCAGTTCTTC. Translating gives CASSHGAGGNEQFF.